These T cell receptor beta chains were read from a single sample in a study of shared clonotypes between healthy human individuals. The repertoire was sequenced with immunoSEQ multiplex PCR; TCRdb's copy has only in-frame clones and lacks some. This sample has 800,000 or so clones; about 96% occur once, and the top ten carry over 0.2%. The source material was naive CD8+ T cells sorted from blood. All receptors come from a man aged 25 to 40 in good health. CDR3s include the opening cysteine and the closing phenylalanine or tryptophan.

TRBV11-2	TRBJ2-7	CASSSYRGEQYF
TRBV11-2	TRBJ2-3	CASSQGGGEQADTQYF
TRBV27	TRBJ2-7	CASSWANEQYF
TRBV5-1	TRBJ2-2	CASSLNRRNTGELFF
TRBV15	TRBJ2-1	CATSRGTNDEQFF
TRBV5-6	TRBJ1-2	CASSLGQGGGYTF
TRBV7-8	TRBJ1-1	CASSLELARPRTEAFF
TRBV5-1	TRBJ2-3	CASSLESGLGVADTQYF
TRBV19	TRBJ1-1	CASWDRENTEAFF
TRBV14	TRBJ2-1	CASSQGTGGYNEQFF
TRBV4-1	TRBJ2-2	CASSQGQWNTGELFF
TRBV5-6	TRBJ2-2	CASSVGTGDGELFF
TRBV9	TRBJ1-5	CASSGGQRNQPQHF
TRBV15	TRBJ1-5	CATSPDSHNQPQHF
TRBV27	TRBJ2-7	CASSLGPPVHYEQYF
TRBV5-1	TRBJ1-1	CASSFWGNTEAFF
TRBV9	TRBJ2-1	CASSVGKTSYNEQFF
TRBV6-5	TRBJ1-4	CASSYGTDGEKLFF
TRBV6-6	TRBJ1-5	CASSYWDADQPQHF
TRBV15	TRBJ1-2	CATSAHGTGASSDGYTF
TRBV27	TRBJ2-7	CASGTVYEQYF
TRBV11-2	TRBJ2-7	CASSLVGDPFYEQYF
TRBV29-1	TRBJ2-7	CSATDRGWSYEQYF
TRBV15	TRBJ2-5	CATSSRKTSEETQYF
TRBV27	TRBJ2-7	CASSLYRDSYEQYF
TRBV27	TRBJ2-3	CASKTLAGAGDTQYF
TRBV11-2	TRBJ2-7	CASSSGQGYYEQYF
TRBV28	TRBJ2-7	CASSLAGSYEQYF
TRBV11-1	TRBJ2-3	CASSLSLDYTDTQYF
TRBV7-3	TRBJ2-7	CASSLTGGSGYEQYF
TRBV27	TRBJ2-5	CASSPRTEYQETQYF
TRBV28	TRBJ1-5	CASSFWGTSNQPQHF
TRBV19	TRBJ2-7	CASSPTGFEQYF
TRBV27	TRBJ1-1	CASSFGINTEAFF
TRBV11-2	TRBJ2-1	CASSSYSNEQFF
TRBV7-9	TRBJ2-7	CASSQKTGGVYEQYF
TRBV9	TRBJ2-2	CASSEIDANTGELFF
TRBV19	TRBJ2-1	CASSGSSPGEQFF
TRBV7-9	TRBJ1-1	CASSFPLQSMNTEAFF
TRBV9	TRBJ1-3	CASSAETGLSGNTIYF
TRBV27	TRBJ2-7	CASSLSRRGPYEQYF
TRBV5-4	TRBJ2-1	CASSLVDKAYNEQFF
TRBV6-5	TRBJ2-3	CASSYWQGASTDTQYF
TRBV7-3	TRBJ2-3	CASSLGLGADTQYF
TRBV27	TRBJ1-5	CASRRGLGGNQPQHF
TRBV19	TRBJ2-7	CASSIVLRSSYEQYF
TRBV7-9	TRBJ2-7	CASSSPGPVASGGYEQYF
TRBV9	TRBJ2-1	CASSVAPAGGVYNEQFF
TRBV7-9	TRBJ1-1	CASSPEGLGMNTEAFF
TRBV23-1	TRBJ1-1	CASSRTGDPNTEAFF
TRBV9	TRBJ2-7	CASSARGLAGETPYEQYF
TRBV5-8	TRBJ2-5	CASSLGTGTLYQETQYF
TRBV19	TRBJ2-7	CASSIRTWGYEQYF
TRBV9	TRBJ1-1	CASSVASSQGATAFF
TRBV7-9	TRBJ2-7	CASSRAGGPGRSYEQYF
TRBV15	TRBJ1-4	CATSRNRDSNEKLFF
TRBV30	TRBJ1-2	CAWSTTDSHYGYTF
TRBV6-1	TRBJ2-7	CAIGAGRTYEQYF
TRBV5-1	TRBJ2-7	CASSSVAEDSYEQYF